This T cell receptor (beta chain) was documented in a study of cytomegalovirus exposure and HLA in healthy donors. Points from the study as a whole: Near-uniform donor sequencing depth was presumed by presence/absence analyses. Earlier analysis yielded a pattern in which most TCR beta V segments were productive about 90% or about 30% of the time. HLA-A and HLA-B allele assignments for most subjects were reportedly predicted accurately using TCR beta sequences.

Concerning this clone: Its specificity is unknown.

It was with 60 Vbeta and 13 Jbeta primers that the PCR ran. The data were produced by immunoSEQ multiplex PCR, yet TCRdb's version contains in-frame clones alone and is incomplete. Of around 190,000 clones listed, 75% to 80% were seen once; the top ten hold roughly an eighth. The source is a woman aged 25 to 39 in good health and CMV-seropositive. Material for sequencing was PBMCs.

The CDR3 sequence is CASSLGHLGGNTIYF. The CDR3 DNA is TGTGCCAGCAGCCTCGGACACCTGGGGGGAAACACCATATATTTT. The chain uses TRBV4-2 and TRBJ1-3, with TRBD1 as a possible D gene (5 bases). This CDR3 contains 15 residues. The ends were cut back, 4 bases at V and 4 bases at J, with 14 bases in the middle. The germline V gene encodes CDR1 LGHNA and CDR2 YNFKEQ.